These T cell receptor beta chains were read from a single sample in a study of T-cell reconstitution after alpha-beta-depleted transplantation in children. TCRdb re-derived calls from the PCR reads in MiXCR, one entry per CDR3 protein. In the table there are 150,000 to 200,000 distinct CDR3 sequences, roughly 15% of which are singletons. Sequences were derived from PBMCs from the stem cell graft donor, sampled from the stem cell graft. These receptor sequences come from a human donor who donated a stem cell graft to a child with acute lymphoblastic leukemia. Both conserved end residues are part of each CDR3. A D gene is named only where the DNA matches it firmly. The size of a clone is reported for some rows only, either as once, few or many, or as a class for expanded clones.

cdr3_nt cdr3_aa v_call cdr3_length j_call d_call clone_size
TGTGCCAGCAGCTCCTACACAGGGAGCGGTTCACCCCTCCACTTT CASSSYTGSGSPLHF TRBV5-8 15 TRBJ1-6 - many
TGCGCCAGCAGGCCCGTACTAGCCGTTCACGAGCAGTACTTC CASRPVLAVHEQYF TRBV5-1 14 TRBJ2-7 - -
TGTGCCAGCAGAGAAGCTAGGGGGTCGGCCCAGCCCCAGCATTTT CASREARGSAQPQHF TRBV28 15 TRBJ1-5 - few
TGTGCCAGCAGCTTAGCGGGGTCCAACTACGAGCAGTACTTC CASSLAGSNYEQYF TRBV7-2 14 TRBJ2-7 - many
TGTGCCAGCAGTCTGGGGAGGGGCACAGATACGCAGTATTTT CASSLGRGTDTQYF TRBV28 14 TRBJ2-3 TRBD2 many
TGTGCCATCAGTGAGGGAGTATTTTCTGGGCAGGCCGTAAATCAGCCCCAGCATTTT CAISEGVFSGQAVNQPQHF TRBV10-3 19 TRBJ1-5 - many
TGTGCCAGCAGTACTGGGGTGAATAAGAGAAGAACCCAGTACTTC CASSTGVNKRRTQYF TRBV12-3/TRBV12-4 15 TRBJ2-5 - few
TGTGCCAGCGAGTCTGGGGACAGGGCGAACATTCAGTACTTC CASESGDRANIQYF TRBV3-1 14 TRBJ2-4 TRBD1 many
TGTGCCTGGAGTGGTAGGGTTGGGAGCGGCTCCTATAATTCACCCCTCCACTTT CAWSGRVGSGSYNSPLHF TRBV30 18 TRBJ1-6 - -
TGTGCCAGCAGTTTCCCCAAGTTAGCGGGAGTAGGCGAGCAGTACTTC CASSFPKLAGVGEQYF TRBV28 16 TRBJ2-7 TRBD2 -
TGTGCCACCAGTGGAAGTATGAACACCGGGGAGCTGTTTTTT CATSGSMNTGELFF TRBV24-1 14 TRBJ2-2 - many
TGTGCCATCAGTGAGTCATCAGGGAATGGGGCCAAAAACATTCAGTACTTC CAISESSGNGAKNIQYF TRBV10-3 17 TRBJ2-4 - many
TGTGCCAGCAGTCCGGGAGGGGGACTCACAGATACGCAGTATTTT CASSPGGGLTDTQYF TRBV27 15 TRBJ2-3 TRBD2 many
TGCAGCGTTGTGACAGGGGGAGTCGGGGAGCTGTTTTTT CSVVTGGVGELFF TRBV29-1 13 TRBJ2-2 TRBD1 few
TGCGCCAGCAGCTTGGTGCAGGGGATGAACACTGAAGCTTTCTTT CASSLVQGMNTEAFF TRBV5-1 15 TRBJ1-1 - many
TGCAGTGCTAGTCGGAGGGGGCGGGAGGGGTCCTACGAGCAGTACTTC CSASRRGREGSYEQYF TRBV20-1 16 TRBJ2-7 TRBD2 many
TGTGCCAGCAGCTTGAGGGTGGTGGGAGAGACCCAGTACTTC CASSLRVVGETQYF TRBV5-5 14 TRBJ2-5 - many
TGTGCCAGCAGCTCACTAGCGGATCACACAGATACGCAGTATTTT CASSSLADHTDTQYF TRBV6-1 15 TRBJ2-3 TRBD2 many
TGTGCCAGCAGTGTCAGGGGGGCCGGGGAGCTGTTTTTT CASSVRGAGELFF TRBV12-3/TRBV12-4 13 TRBJ2-2 - many
TGCAGCGTTCGTCCCCCAGGGGTTTGGAATCAGCCCCAGCATTTT CSVRPPGVWNQPQHF TRBV29-1 15 TRBJ1-5 - -
TGCGCCAGCAGCCAAGAATTTTCTGGGGGCACTGAAGCTTTCTTT CASSQEFSGGTEAFF TRBV4-1 15 TRBJ1-1 - many
TGTGCCAGCAGCTTGGCCGGGACAGACACAGATACGCAGTATTTT CASSLAGTDTDTQYF TRBV5-5 15 TRBJ2-3 TRBD1 many
TGTGCCAGCAGCTTAGTGAACAGTTTGGCAAATGAGCAGTTCTTC CASSLVNSLANEQFF TRBV11-3 15 TRBJ2-1 - few
TGTGCCAGCAGCCCGATTAAAAGGACTAGCGGTTCATCCTACGAGCAGTACTTC CASSPIKRTSGSSYEQYF TRBV7-2 18 TRBJ2-7 TRBD2 -
TGTGCCAGCAGGGGGGGACTAGCGGGGTACAATGAGCAGTTCTTC CASRGGLAGYNEQFF TRBV6-5 15 TRBJ2-1 TRBD2 many
TGCAGTGCTAGATTTGGGCTTCTCGGGAGGTGGGAGACCCAGTACTTC CSARFGLLGRWETQYF TRBV20-1 16 TRBJ2-5 TRBD2 -
TGTGCCACCAGTGATTATTCCGGAGAGACCCAGTACTTC CATSDYSGETQYF TRBV24-1 13 TRBJ2-5 - -
TGCAGCGCGAGGGGGGACAGGGCACCCTACGAGCAGTACTTC CSARGDRAPYEQYF TRBV29-1 14 TRBJ2-7 TRBD1 many
TGCGCCAGCAGCTTGGACCCGGGCGGGGCCTACGAGCAGTACTTC CASSLDPGGAYEQYF TRBV5-1 15 TRBJ2-7 - few
TGCGCCAGCAGCTTGGGTCTGGCGGGAGTCCCAGATACGCAGTATTTT CASSLGLAGVPDTQYF TRBV5-1 16 TRBJ2-3 TRBD2 many
TGCGCCAGCAGCCGGGACTCGCACACAGATACGCAGTATTTT CASSRDSHTDTQYF TRBV5-1 14 TRBJ2-3 - many
TGCGCCAGCAGCCAAGATCCCGGTGCTCGCGGTTCGAGGACCGGGGAGCTGTTTTTT CASSQDPGARGSRTGELFF TRBV4-1 19 TRBJ2-2 - many
TGTGCCATCAGGGTCCGTGGAACGGGCGGGGAGCTGTTTTTT CAIRVRGTGGELFF TRBV10-3 14 TRBJ2-2 - many
TGCAGTGCTAGAGGGGCTGTTAGGTACGAGCAGTACTTC CSARGAVRYEQYF TRBV20-1 13 TRBJ2-7 - few
TGCGCCAGCAGTGAGAATGACGGGCTCGAGCAGTACTTC CASSENDGLEQYF TRBV10-2 13 TRBJ2-7 - many
TGTGCCAGCAGTAGACAGGGGGATACGCAGTATTTT CASSRQGDTQYF TRBV2 12 TRBJ2-3 TRBD1 -
TGCGCCAGCGGACCCGAATACACTGAAGCTTTCTTT CASGPEYTEAFF TRBV5-1 12 TRBJ1-1 - many